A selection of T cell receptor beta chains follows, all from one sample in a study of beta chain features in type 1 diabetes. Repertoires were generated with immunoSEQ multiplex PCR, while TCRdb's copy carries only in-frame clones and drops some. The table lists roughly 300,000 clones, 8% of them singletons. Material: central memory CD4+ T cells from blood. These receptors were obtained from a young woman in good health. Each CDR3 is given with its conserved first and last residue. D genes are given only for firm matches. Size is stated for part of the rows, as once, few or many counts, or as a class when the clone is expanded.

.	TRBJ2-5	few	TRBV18	TGTGCCAGCTCACCAGTGGGCCAGGGTGGCCTGATACAAGAGACCCAGTACTTC	CASSPVGQGGLIQETQYF
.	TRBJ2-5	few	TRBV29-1	TGCAGCGTTGTCCACAGTTACCAAGAGACCCAGTACTTC	CSVVHSYQETQYF
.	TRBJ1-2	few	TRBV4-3	TGCGCCAGCAGCCAAGATATGGGGGCGCGACTGGGTGGCTACACCTTC	CASSQDMGARLGGYTF
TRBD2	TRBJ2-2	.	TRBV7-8	TGTGCCAGCAGCCTGCACAGACTAGCGGCAACCGGGGAGCTGTTTTTT	CASSLHRLAATGELFF
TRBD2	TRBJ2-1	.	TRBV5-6	TGTGCCAGCAGCACCCCAGGACTAGCCGACTACAATGAGCAGTTCTTC	CASSTPGLADYNEQFF
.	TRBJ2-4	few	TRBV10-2	TGCGCCAGCAGTACTCTCCGAGGTAACATTCAGTACTTC	CASSTLRGNIQYF
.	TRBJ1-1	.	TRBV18	TGTGCCAGCTCGCGACCCGGTGGAGGTGCTGAAGCTTTCTTT	CASSRPGGGAEAFF
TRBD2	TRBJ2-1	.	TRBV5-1	TGCGCCAGCAGCCTCGGGGAGGACTCCACTAGCGGAAAGGAGTTCTTC	CASSLGEDSTSGKEFF
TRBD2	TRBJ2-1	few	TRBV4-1	TGCGCCAGCAGCCTCCGGACTAGCGGGAGCTCCTACAATGAGCAGTTCTTC	CASSLRTSGSSYNEQFF
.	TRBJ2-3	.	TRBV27	TGTGCCAGCAGTTTATTTCGGCCTGACACAGATACGCAGTATTTT	CASSLFRPDTDTQYF
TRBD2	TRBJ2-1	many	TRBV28	TGTGCCAGCACGGGACTAGTGAATGAGCAGTTCTTC	CASTGLVNEQFF
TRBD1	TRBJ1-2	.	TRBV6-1	TGTGCCAGCAGTTTGGGACAGGGGGCAGGCGGCTACACCTTC	CASSLGQGAGGYTF
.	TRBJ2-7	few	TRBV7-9	TGTGCCAGCAGCAACAGCGTTAACGGGCAGTACTTC	CASSNSVNGQYF
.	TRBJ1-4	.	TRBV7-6	TGTGCCAGCACCTCGTCAAGGGGAACTAATGAAAAACTGTTTTTT	CASTSSRGTNEKLFF
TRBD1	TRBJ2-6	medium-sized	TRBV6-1	TGTGCCAGCACTGAAGCTACAGGGGGCTCTGGGGCCAACGTCCTGACTTTC	CASTEATGGSGANVLTF